The T cell receptor beta chain under discussion was sequenced for a study of T-cell reconstitution after alpha-beta-depleted transplantation in children. A library of TCRbeta sequences, prepared with unique molecular identifiers, was generated. TCRdb ran MiXCR on the PCR reads and lists one entry per CDR3 protein. Of about 610,000 distinct CDR3 sequences detected, about 10% appear once; the ten largest clones hold less than 4.5%. The material was PBMCs from the stem cell graft donor, obtained from the stem cell graft. The clonotype comes from a human donor who donated a stem cell graft to a child with acute myeloid leukemia.

Here the CDR3 DNA reads TGTGCCTGGGTGGGGAGCCAGGGCGATGAGCAGTTCTTC. It encodes CAWVGSQGDEQFF. This chain links TRBV30 with TRBJ2-1; TRBD1 or TRBD2 may be the D gene (5 bases each). In germline, CDR1 is GTSNPN, CDR2 SVGIG (reference sequence). V was cut by 5 bases and J by 8 bases, with 16 bases left in between. The CDR3 totals 13 residues.